The source of this TCR beta chain is a study of CD8 T cells in Susac syndrome. Trimming took off 7 bases at V and 8 bases at J, with 21 bases between the two ends. The CDR3 extends over 14 amino acids. Germline V gives CDR1 SQVTM, CDR2 ANQGSEA. RNA was extracted with the RNeasy kit, and a quantity of roughly 0.5 to 1 ug was reverse transcribed using random hexamers. The immunoSEQ assay covered 54 Vbeta and 13 Jbeta segments for CDR3. TCRdb fed the immunoSEQ multiplex PCR reads into MiXCR, producing one record per CDR3 protein. The data show over 100,000 distinct CDR3 sequences, roughly 92% seen once. CD8+ and CD4+ T cells circulating in blood were sequenced for TCR beta.

The chain carries TRBV29-1 and TRBJ2-1, with D perhaps matching TRBD1 or TRBD2 (5 bases each). This receptor was obtained from a human donor in good health. Sequenced: CD8+ T cells from PBMCs. CDR3 sequence: CSASLGTGLHEQFF. The CDR3 bases are TGCAGCGCCTCCCTGGGGACGGGATTGCATGAGCAGTTCTTC.